A single sample is the source of the 5 T cell receptor beta chains below, sequenced in a study of OX40 agonist ivuxolimab in advanced cancers. Library prep was done by the immunoSEQ multiplex PCR assay. In its TCRdb copy, this immuneACCESS table keeps in-frame sequences only and misses some clones. Where compared with another copy, unresolved V genes explain less than half of these, and the others have no known cause. The sample table shows around 50,000 clones, and approximately 91% are seen once. The ten largest clones take up about 0.58% of the sample. The sequenced sample was CD4+ or CD8+ T cells sorted from blood, obtained in a trial of the OX40 agonist ivuxolimab. These receptors came from an adult with an advanced solid tumor such as melanoma, head and neck, liver or kidney cancer.

The chain uses TRBV9 and TRBJ2-7; 12 positions match TRBD2. The J segment lost 2 bases and the V segment lost 3 bases, leaving 3 bases of the junction unmatched. The CDR3 has 15 amino acids. In germline, CDR1 is SGDLS, CDR2 YYNGEE. The CDR3 nucleotides read TGTGCCAGCAGCGCCGGACTAGCGGGAACCTACGAGCAGTACTTC. Translated, it gives CASSAGLAGTYEQYF.

This sequence joins TRBV19 and TRBJ2-1; D is undetermined. The V end lost 3 bases, the J end lost 12 bases, and 15 bases lay between the germline ends. Germline V gene lookup returns CDR1 LNHDA and CDR2 SQIVND (reference sequence). This CDR3 is built from 13 residues. The CDR3 sequence is CASSIHKLLGQFF. CDR3 bases: TGTGCCAGTAGTATCCACAAACTCCTAGGGCAGTTCTTC.

V is TRBV2 and J is TRBJ2-1; D tentatively fits TRBD1 or TRBD2 (5 bases each). Trimming removed 2 bases from V and 9 bases from J, with 8 bases in between. The CDR3 has 12 amino acids. The germline gives CDR1 SNHLY, CDR2 FYNNEI. CDR3 bases: TGTGCCAGCAGTGAACGGGGCGGTGAGCAGTTCTTC. It translates to CASSERGGEQFF.

V is TRBV18 and J is TRBJ2-2; 8 bases match TRBD1. Unmatched junction bases numbered 4, after V lost 5 bases and J lost 2 bases. The CDR3 has 15 residues. The germline V gene encodes CDR1 KGHSH and CDR2 LQKENI. The CDR3 loop reads CASSAGTGNTGELFF. In nucleotides, the CDR3 is TGTGCCAGCTCAGCGGGGACAGGAAACACCGGGGAGCTGTTTTTT.

The chain combines TRBV5-1 with TRBJ2-5, with a tentative D call TRBD2 (6 bases). This CDR3 has 15 residues. Germline V gene data show CDR1 as SGHRS and CDR2 as YFSETQ. V lost 1 base and J 2 bases, leaving 12 bases between the germline ends. The CDR3 nucleotides are TGCGCCAGCAGCTTGCGTTCTAGCGCACAAGAGACCCAGTACTTC. Residues: CASSLRSSAQETQYF.